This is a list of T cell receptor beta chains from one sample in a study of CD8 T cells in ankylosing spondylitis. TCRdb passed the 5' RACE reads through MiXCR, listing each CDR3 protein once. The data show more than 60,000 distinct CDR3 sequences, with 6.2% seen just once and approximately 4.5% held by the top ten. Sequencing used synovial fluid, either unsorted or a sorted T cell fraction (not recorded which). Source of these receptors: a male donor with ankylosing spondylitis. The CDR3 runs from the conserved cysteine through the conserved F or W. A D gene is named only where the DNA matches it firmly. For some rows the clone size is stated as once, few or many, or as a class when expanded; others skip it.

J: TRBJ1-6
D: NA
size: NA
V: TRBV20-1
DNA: TGCAGTGCCACGAAGGGGGGAACTCATAATTCACCCCTCCACTTT
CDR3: CSATKGGTHNSPLHF

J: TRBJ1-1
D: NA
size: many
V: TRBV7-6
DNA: TGTGCCAGCAGCTTCGGCGGGGTCACTGAAGCTTTCTTT
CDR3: CASSFGGVTEAFF

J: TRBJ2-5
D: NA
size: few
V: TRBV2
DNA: TGTGCCAGCAACCCCAGGCCGACCCAAGAGACCCAGTACTTC
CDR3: CASNPRPTQETQYF

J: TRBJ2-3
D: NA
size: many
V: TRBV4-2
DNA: TGTGCCAGCAGGCACCGGGGGGCTCCAGATACGCAGTATTTT
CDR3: CASRHRGAPDTQYF

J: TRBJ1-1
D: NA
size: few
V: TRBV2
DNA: TGTGCCAGCAGGGTACAGGGTTTGACTGAAGCTTTCTTT
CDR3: CASRVQGLTEAFF

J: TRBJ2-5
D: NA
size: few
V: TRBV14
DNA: TGTGCCAGCAGCCAAGGGACGGTACTCCAAGAGACCCAGTACTTC
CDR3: CASSQGTVLQETQYF

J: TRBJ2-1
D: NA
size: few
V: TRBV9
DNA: TGTGCCAGCAGCGCCATAGTGGGGAGCGGGTACAATGAGCAGTTCTTC
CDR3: CASSAIVGSGYNEQFF

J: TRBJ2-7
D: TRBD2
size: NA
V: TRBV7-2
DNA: TGTGCCAGCAGCTCTTCGGGACTAGCTAGCTACGAGCAGTACTTC
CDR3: CASSSSGLASYEQYF

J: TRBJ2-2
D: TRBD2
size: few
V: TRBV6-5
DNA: TGTGCCAGCAGTTATCCGACTAGCGGGAGATTGTGCACCGGGGAGCTGTTTTTT
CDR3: CASSYPTSGRLCTGELFF

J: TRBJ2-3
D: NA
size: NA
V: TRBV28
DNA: TGTGCCAGCAGAGCACAGGGAGATACGCAGTATTTT
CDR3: CASRAQGDTQYF

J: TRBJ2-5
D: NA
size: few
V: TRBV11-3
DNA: TGTGCCAGCAGCTTAGATGCGGGGTACCAAGAGACCCAGTACTTC
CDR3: CASSLDAGYQETQYF

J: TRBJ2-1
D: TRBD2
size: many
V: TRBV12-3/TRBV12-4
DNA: TGTGCCAGCAGTTGGGTCGTGGATACTAGCGGGATGTTCAATGAGCAGTTCTTC
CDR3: CASSWVVDTSGMFNEQFF

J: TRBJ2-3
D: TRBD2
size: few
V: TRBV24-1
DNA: TGTGCCACCGCTGGGGCCATCTGGGAGGGGAGCACAGATACGCAGTATTTT
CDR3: CATAGAIWEGSTDTQYF

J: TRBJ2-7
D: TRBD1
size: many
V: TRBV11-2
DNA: TGTGCCAGCAGCTTAGATTTTGGTCTTGGACAGGACTACGAGCAGTACTTC
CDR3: CASSLDFGLGQDYEQYF

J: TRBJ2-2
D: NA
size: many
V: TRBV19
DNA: TGTGCCAGTAGAGATCCGGCCTCGAACACCGGGGAGCTGTTTTTT
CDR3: CASRDPASNTGELFF

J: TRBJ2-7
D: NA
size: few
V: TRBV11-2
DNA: TGTGCCAGCAGCTTAGCTCTGGGAAAGGGGGGTGAGCAGTACTTC
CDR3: CASSLALGKGGEQYF

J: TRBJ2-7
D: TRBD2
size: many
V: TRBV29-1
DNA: TGCAGCGTAGACATTAGCGGGAGAGGCGAGCAGTACTTC
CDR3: CSVDISGRGEQYF

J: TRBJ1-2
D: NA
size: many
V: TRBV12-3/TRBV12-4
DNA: TGTGCCAGCAGTTTTACCGGAACTAATGGCTACACCTTC
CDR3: CASSFTGTNGYTF

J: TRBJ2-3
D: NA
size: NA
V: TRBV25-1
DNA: TGTGCCAGCAGTGAACAGGGCGTTAATACGCAGTATTTT
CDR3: CASSEQGVNTQYF

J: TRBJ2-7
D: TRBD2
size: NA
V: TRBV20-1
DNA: TGCAGTGCTAGAAGGCCCGGGGCTAGCGGGAGTTACGAGCAGTACTTC
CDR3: CSARRPGASGSYEQYF

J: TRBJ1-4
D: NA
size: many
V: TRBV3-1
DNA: TGTGCCAGCAGCCAAGATCGAGGAGGAAAACTGTTTTTT
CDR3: CASSQDRGGKLFF

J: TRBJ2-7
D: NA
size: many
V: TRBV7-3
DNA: TGTGCCAGCAGCTTAACTAGCGACCACGAGCAGTACTTC
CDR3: CASSLTSDHEQYF

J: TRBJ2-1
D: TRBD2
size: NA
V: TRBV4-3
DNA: TGCGCCAGCAGCCAAGCGACTAGCGTAGACCACGCTGAGCAGTTCTTC
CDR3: CASSQATSVDHAEQFF

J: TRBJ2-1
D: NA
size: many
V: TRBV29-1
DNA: TGCAGCGCCACATTAGTGCGGTCCTACAATGAGCAGTTCTTC
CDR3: CSATLVRSYNEQFF

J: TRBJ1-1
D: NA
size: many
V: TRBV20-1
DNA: TGCAGTGCTAGAGACCACTCGACAGACACTGAAGCTTTCTTT
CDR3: CSARDHSTDTEAFF

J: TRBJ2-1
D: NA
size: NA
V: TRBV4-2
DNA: TGTGCCAGCAGCCAAGATAAAGGGAGTGGGTACAATGAGCAGTTCTTC
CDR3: CASSQDKGSGYNEQFF

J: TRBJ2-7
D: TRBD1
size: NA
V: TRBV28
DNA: TGTGCCAGCTCGTTATACAGGGGTGGGGAGCAGTACTTC
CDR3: CASSLYRGGEQYF

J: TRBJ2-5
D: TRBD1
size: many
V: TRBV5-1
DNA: TGCGCCAGCCACCCCCAGGGGGCGATTGACCAAGAGACCCAGTACTTC
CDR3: CASHPQGAIDQETQYF

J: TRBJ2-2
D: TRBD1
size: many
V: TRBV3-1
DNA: TGTGCCAGCAGCTATTCCGGGACAGGGGAGACCGGGGAGCTGTTTTTT
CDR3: CASSYSGTGETGELFF

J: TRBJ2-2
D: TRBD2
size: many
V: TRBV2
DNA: TGTGCCAGCCACCGGGGACTAGCGGGGACCGGGGAGCTGTTTTTT
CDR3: CASHRGLAGTGELFF